This TCR beta chain appears in the sequencing data of a study of T-cell memory formation after mild COVID-19. In the study overall: TCR clusters showed largely donor specificity. General study points: Day 15 to 85 contractors were CD4/CD8 balanced; later expanders leaned CD4+.

About this clonotype itself: As yet, its antigen is unknown.

V was clipped by 4 bases and J by 0 bases, with 7 bases between them. The CDR3 contains 14 residues. Germline V gene lookup returns CDR1 DFQATT and CDR2 SNEGSKA (reference sequence). The TCR alpha and TCR beta cDNA libraries, bearing sample barcodes and UMIs, were generated by 5'RACE using constant-segment primers. TCRdb reprocessed the 5' RACE reads via MiXCR and lists one record per CDR3 protein. Of 350,000 or so distinct CDR3 sequences listed, around 20% were seen once; the top ten hold 12%. V is TRBV20-1 and J is TRBJ1-6; D possibly corresponds to TRBD1 (6 bases). Sequencing was done on a sample of PBMCs or a T cell subset sorted from them (not recorded which). The receptor was derived from an adult woman who had mild COVID-19 (a few samples of this study predate the infection). Cell type and time point are not known. CDR3 bases: TGCAGTGCTACAGGGGACTCCTATAATTCACCCCTCCACTTT. Translating it yields CSATGDSYNSPLHF.